Following are 23 T cell receptor beta chains from one sample sequenced in a study of blood T cell repertoires in COVID-19. Sequencing was performed with immunoSEQ multiplex PCR; in TCRdb, only in-frame clones are kept and a portion is missing. The sample carries about 33,000 clones, 75% to 90% recorded once. Sequenced sample: peripheral blood. These receptors originate from a human donor in a cohort sampled during active COVID-19.

CDR3 region: CSASRGQGNFNYGYTF. CDR3 bases: TGCAGTGCTAGTAGGGGACAGGGAAACTTTAACTATGGCTACACCTTC. V usage is TRBV20-1 and J usage is TRBJ1-2; the match to TRBD1 covers 9 bases. The V segment lost 3 bases and the J segment 1 base; nucleotides outside the gene matches: 9. This CDR3 has 16 amino acids. Germline V gene data show CDR1 as DFQATT and CDR2 as SNEGSKA (reference sequence).

V gene TRBV7-2 combines with J gene TRBJ2-3; 8 bases are shared with TRBD2. The trim removed 3 bases at V and 3 bases at J, leaving 8 bases unmatched. CDR3 length equals 16 residues. Germline loops: CDR1 SGHTA, CDR2 FQGNSA. CDR3 sequence (DNA): TGTGCCAGCAGCTTTGTTAGCGGGAAAGAAACAGATACGCAGTATTTT. This gives the protein CASSFVSGKETDTQYF. The whole variable domain, remainder taken from reference TRBV7-2 and TRBJ2-3, is GAGVSQSPSNKVTEKGKDVELRCDPISGHTALYWYRQSLGQGLEFLIYFQGNSAPDKSGLPSDRFSAERTGGSVSTLTIQRTQQEDSAVYLCASSFVSGKETDTQYFGPGTRLTVL.

This sequence joins TRBV28 and TRBJ2-1; D is undetermined. The CDR3 loop spans 16 amino acids. Trimming pared 4 bases from V and 2 bases from J, leaving 15 bases between. CDR1 MDHEN and CDR2 SYDVKM come from the germline V gene. The CDR3: CASSYSLGSTYNEQFF. The DNA for the CDR3 is TGTGCCAGCAGTTACTCCCTAGGTAGTACCTACAATGAGCAGTTCTTC.

The chain joins TRBV7-2 to TRBJ2-5; TRBD2 aligns across 9 bases. V gave up 3 bases and J gave up 5 bases; unmatched junction bases: 7. The CDR3 has 15 amino acids. From germline, CDR1 is SGHTA and CDR2 FQGNSA. The CDR3 protein is CASSFSGLAQETQYF. In DNA, the CDR3 is TGTGCCAGCAGCTTTTCGGGACTAGCACAGGAGACCCAGTACTTC.

This clone was observed once. The chain is built from TRBV7-6 and TRBJ1-1; the D gene is possibly TRBD1 (6 bases). The CDR3 contains 15 residues. CDR1 is SGHVS, CDR2 FNYEAQ, per germline. V was pared by 5 bases and J by 1 base, with 14 bases between. This CDR3 reads CASSLRGFGNTEAFF. The CDR3 nucleotides are TGTGCCAGCAGCCTAAGGGGGTTCGGGAACACTGAAGCTTTCTTT.

The rearrangement links TRBV7-8 to TRBJ2-1, with 7 bases identical to TRBD1. CDR1 is SGHVS and CDR2 is FQNEAQ in the germline V gene. V gave up 10 bases and J gave up 4 bases; unmatched junction bases: 10. The CDR3 consists of 14 residues. CDR3 DNA: TGTGCCATCCCGACAGGGCAGGGGTACAATGAGCAGTTCTTC. Translated, it gives CAIPTGQGYNEQFF.

This chain joins TRBV6-5 and TRBJ2-3; TRBD2 agrees at 9 bases. Germline loops: CDR1 MNHEY, CDR2 SVGAGI. The CDR3 is 16 residues long. V lost 4 bases, J lost 0 bases, and 5 bases stayed unmatched. The CDR3 coding sequence is TGTGCCAGCAGTTCCTACACTAGCGGGAGCACAGATACGCAGTATTTT. This gives the protein CASSSYTSGSTDTQYF.

The chain combines TRBV6-5 with TRBJ1-4; TRBD1 is a possible D gene (5 bases). V lost 5 bases and J 7 bases, leaving 14 bases between the germline ends. Per the germline V gene, CDR1 is MNHEY and CDR2 is SVGAGI. The CDR3 runs to 14 residues. DNA of the CDR3: TGTGCCAGCAGTACCAGGGAGGGTAGTGAAAAACTGTTTTTT. Protein: CASSTREGSEKLFF.

CDR3 amino acids: CASSIRTNSAYEQYF. The CDR3 DNA reads TGTGCCAGCAGTATAAGGACTAATTCCGCCTACGAGCAGTACTTC. The V and J genes are TRBV28 and TRBJ2-7; weak D call: TRBD2 (6 bases). V lost 5 bases to trimming and J lost 2 bases, with 16 bases between them. The V gene's germline CDR1 is MDHEN and CDR2 SYDVKM. The CDR3 totals 15 residues.

The V gene is TRBV10-2, the J gene TRBJ2-7, with 14 bases lining up with TRBD2. From germline, CDR1 is WSHSY and CDR2 SAAADI. The CDR3 has 15 amino acids. Trimming at V came to 5 bases and at J to 4 bases, leaving 4 bases not matched to a gene. CDR3 bases: TGCGCCAGCAGTCGCGGACTAGCGGGAGGTTACGAGCAGTACTTC. It is translated as CASSRGLAGGYEQYF.

This chain links TRBV27 with TRBJ2-1; maybe TRBD1 (6 bases). Germline CDR1 MNHEY, CDR2 SMNVEV (reference sequence). The CDR3 runs to 16 residues. Between the trimmed V and J ends, which lost 0 bases and 3 bases, there was a span of 12 bases. The CDR3 sequence: CASSLSTGPYYNEQFF. In DNA, the CDR3 is TGTGCCAGCAGTTTATCGACAGGCCCCTACTACAATGAGCAGTTCTTC.

The chain carries TRBV9 and TRBJ1-5; TRBD1 matches 8 bases. The CDR3 is made up of 14 amino acids. Germline assignment: CDR1 SGDLS and CDR2 YYNGEE. The V segment lost 5 bases and the J segment 0 bases; nucleotides outside the gene matches: 1. This chain's CDR3 is CASRDRVSNQPQHF. The CDR3 bases are TGTGCCAGCAGGGACAGGGTTAGCAATCAGCCCCAGCATTTT.

The CDR3 nucleotides are TGTGCCAGCACCCTTATACTAGCGGGGTCGACCGAGCAGTACTTC. Residues: CASTLILAGSTEQYF. The genes are TRBV28 and TRBJ2-7; 10 bases agree with TRBD2. The CDR3 runs 15 residues. Germline V gene lookup returns CDR1 MDHEN and CDR2 SYDVKM. V dropped 7 bases and J dropped 6; count of bases not matched to a gene: 12.

This sequence joins TRBV3-1 (or the pseudogene TRBV3-2) and TRBJ1-2; D ambiguous. V was cut by 3 bases and J by 4 bases, with 18 bases left in between. Germline CDR1 reads LGHDT; CDR2 reads YNNKEL (reference sequence). The CDR3 spans 16 residues. The CDR3 region has the DNA TGTGCCAGCAGCCATACCCCCGGACTGTCAAGCTATGGCTACACCTTC. Residues: CASSHTPGLSSYGYTF.

By sample fraction, this clone is medium-sized (0.01 to 0.1%). The chain combines TRBV27 with TRBJ1-5; D is uncertain. Looked up from germline, CDR1 is MNHEY and CDR2 is SMNVEV (reference sequence). V lost 8 bases to trimming and J lost 0 bases, with 11 bases between them. The CDR3 has 14 residues. The CDR3 DNA sequence: TGTGCCAGCGCCGGGTCCAATAGCAATCAGCCCCAGCATTTT. This encodes CASAGSNSNQPQHF.

The chain uses TRBV2 and TRBJ1-6; no firm D call. V lost 4 bases, J lost 4 bases, and 17 bases lay in between. The CDR3 is 17 residues long. CDR1 is SNHLY, CDR2 FYNNEI, per germline. The CDR3 reads CASSVTATEQYNSPLHF. The CDR3, as DNA: TGTGCCAGCAGTGTTACGGCGACGGAACAGTATAATTCACCCCTCCACTTT.

J is TRBJ1-2 and V is TRBV30; 7 nucleotides align to TRBD1. In germline, CDR1 is GTSNPN, CDR2 SVGIG (reference sequence). The CDR3 runs to 22 residues. V gave up 2 bases and J gave up 4 bases; unmatched junction bases: 31. The CDR3 nucleotides are TGTGCCTGGAGTCCACGCTACCTCTCAGACGGATCTCAGGGGGTTTGGAGCTATGGCTACACCTTC. Its translation: CAWSPRYLSDGSQGVWSYGYTF.

This chain connects TRBV6-2 or TRBV6-3 to TRBJ2-1; 8 bases align to TRBD2. Germline V gives CDR1 MNHEY, CDR2 SVGEGT. The CDR3 loop spans 15 amino acids. V trimming: 4 bases; J trimming: 0 bases; junction bases outside the gene matches: 2. CDR3 loop: CASSLAGLSYNEQFF. CDR3 coding DNA: TGTGCCAGCAGTTTAGCGGGACTCTCCTACAATGAGCAGTTCTTC.

The chain joins TRBV29-1 to TRBJ1-1; D possibly corresponds to TRBD1 (5 bases). Trimming pared 4 bases from V and 0 bases from J, leaving 9 bases between. Germline CDR1 SQVTM, CDR2 ANQGSEA. The CDR3 totals 13 residues. As DNA, the CDR3 is TGCAGCGTTGCGGACACGCTGAACACTGAAGCTTTCTTT. This encodes CSVADTLNTEAFF.

The chain recombines TRBV9 with TRBJ2-1; TRBD2 matches at 11 bases. This CDR3 contains 17 residues. With 0 bases clipped from V and 2 bases from J, the junction kept 4 bases outside the gene matches. Germline loops: CDR1 SGDLS, CDR2 YYNGEE. CDR3 protein: CASSVASGGLPYNEQFF. The CDR3 DNA is TGTGCCAGCAGCGTAGCTAGCGGGGGGCTCCCCTACAATGAGCAGTTCTTC. The full variable domain, completed using reference TRBV9 and TRBJ2-1, is DSGVTQTPKHLITATGQRVTLRCSPRSGDLSVYWYQQSLDQGLQFLIQYYNGEERAKGNILERFSAQQFPDLHSELNLSSLELGDSALYFCASSVASGGLPYNEQFFGPGTRLTVL.

Only one count was recorded for this clone. This chain uses TRBV30 with TRBJ2-2; 10 positions match TRBD1. The germline gives CDR1 GTSNPN, CDR2 SVGIG (reference sequence). V dropped 5 bases and J dropped 6; count of bases not matched to a gene: 3. This CDR3 comprises 13 residues. This CDR3 reads CAWQGQGSGELFF. CDR3 coding DNA: TGTGCCTGGCAGGGACAGGGGTCCGGGGAGCTGTTTTTT.

V gene TRBV7-9 combines with J gene TRBJ2-1, with unresolved D. This CDR3 has 16 amino acids. CDR1 is SEHNR and CDR2 is FQNEAQ in the germline V gene (reference sequence). V was pared by 6 bases and J by 3 bases, with 18 bases between. This CDR3 reads CASRHLWLHGYNEQFF. The CDR3 nucleotides read TGTGCCAGCAGACATCTCTGGCTTCATGGCTACAATGAGCAGTTCTTC.

This chain connects TRBV7-8 to TRBJ2-3, with 7 bases fitting TRBD1. From germline, CDR1 is SGHVS and CDR2 FQNEAQ. This CDR3 contains 15 residues. Trimming cost V 5 bases and J 2 bases; bases outside gene matches: 7. The DNA for the CDR3 is TGTGCCAGCAGCCTGGGACAGTCGTCCACAGATACGCAGTATTTT. Amino acids: CASSLGQSSTDTQYF.